This TCR beta chain was found in a study of cytomegalovirus exposure and HLA in healthy donors. Study information: There were 350 to 400 genotyped donors. Of these, roughly 80% fell in the genetic ancestry cluster associated with self-reported Caucasian donors. Findings and caveats of the study: Excluded were some V segments that proved indistinguishable, including TRBV6-2 and TRBV6-3. In a later analysis, TCR beta V- and J-gene trimming was associated with a missense DCLRE1C variant. Available immune exposure information was restricted to CMV serostatus only.

Points on this clone: What it binds is unknown.

A multiplex PCR was run with 60 Vbeta primers and 13 Jbeta primers. Produced via immunoSEQ multiplex PCR; TCRdb's table is partial and in-frame only. The data show 200,000 to 250,000 clones, 80% to 90% seen once. V lost 6 bases and J lost 4; bases outside the gene matches: 12. The germline V gene has CDR1 LGHNT and CDR2 FRNRAP. The CDR3 is 17 residues long. The sequencing sample was made of PBMCs. This clonotype was obtained from a woman aged 18-35 years in good health and CMV-seronegative. The chain couples TRBV12-5 to TRBJ1-1, with 12 positions matching TRBD1. CDR3 DNA sequence: TGTGCTAGTGGCTCCACCCTGGGACAGGGGGCATTCACTGAAGCTTTCTTT. It is translated as CASGSTLGQGAFTEAFF.